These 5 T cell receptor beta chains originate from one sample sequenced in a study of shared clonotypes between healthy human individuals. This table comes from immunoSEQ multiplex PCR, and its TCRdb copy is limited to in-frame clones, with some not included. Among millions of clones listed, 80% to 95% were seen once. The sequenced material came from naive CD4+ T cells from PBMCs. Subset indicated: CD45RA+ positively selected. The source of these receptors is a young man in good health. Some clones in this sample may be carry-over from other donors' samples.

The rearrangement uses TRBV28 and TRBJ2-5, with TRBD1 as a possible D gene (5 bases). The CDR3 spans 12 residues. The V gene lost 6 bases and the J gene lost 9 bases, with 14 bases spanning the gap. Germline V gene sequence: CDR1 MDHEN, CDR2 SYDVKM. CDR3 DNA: TGTGCCAGCAGCCAGGGTAATGGGGCCCAGTACTTC. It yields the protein CASSQGNGAQYF. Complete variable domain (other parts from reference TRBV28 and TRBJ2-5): DVKVTQSSRYLVKRTGEKVFLECVQDMDHENMFWYRQDPGLGLRLIYFSYDVKMKEKGDIPEGYSVSREKKERFSLILESASTNQTSMYLCASSQGNGAQYFGPGTRLLVL.

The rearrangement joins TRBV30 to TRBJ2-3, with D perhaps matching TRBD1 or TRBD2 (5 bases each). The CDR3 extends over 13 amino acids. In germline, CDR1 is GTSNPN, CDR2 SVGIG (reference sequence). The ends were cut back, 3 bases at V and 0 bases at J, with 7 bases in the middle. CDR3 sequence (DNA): TGTGCCTGGAGGTGGGGGAGCACAGATACGCAGTATTTT. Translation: CAWRWGSTDTQYF.

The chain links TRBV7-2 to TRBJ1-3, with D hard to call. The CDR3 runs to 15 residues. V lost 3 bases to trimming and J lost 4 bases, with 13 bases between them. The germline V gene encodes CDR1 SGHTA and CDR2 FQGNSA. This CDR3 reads CASSLRWEAGNTIYF. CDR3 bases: TGTGCCAGCAGCTTGCGATGGGAGGCCGGAAACACCATATATTTT.

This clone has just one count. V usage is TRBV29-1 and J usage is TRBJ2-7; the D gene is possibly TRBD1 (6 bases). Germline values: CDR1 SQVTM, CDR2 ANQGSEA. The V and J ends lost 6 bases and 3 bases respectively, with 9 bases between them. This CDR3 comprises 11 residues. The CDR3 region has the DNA TGCAGCGTGGGACATAACTACGAGCAGTACTTC. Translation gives CSVGHNYEQYF.

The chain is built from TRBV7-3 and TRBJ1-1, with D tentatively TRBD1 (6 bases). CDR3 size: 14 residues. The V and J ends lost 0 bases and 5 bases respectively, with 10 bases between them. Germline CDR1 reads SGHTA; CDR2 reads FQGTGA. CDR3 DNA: TGTGCCAGCAGCTTAACAGGGGGAGTGACTGAAGCTTTCTTT. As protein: CASSLTGGVTEAFF.